The next 20 T cell receptor beta chains were all read from a single sample in a study of graft-versus-host responses after intestinal transplantation. Measured with immunoSEQ multiplex PCR; TCRdb has only the in-frame clones, and not every one. The data contain about 6,900 clones, approximately 25% of them singletons. The input for sequencing was alloreactive CD4+ T cells from a mixed lymphocyte reaction culture, taken before transplantation. Subset here: CFSE-low proliferating T cells sorted from roughly six-day pre-transplant mixed lymphocyte reaction (GvH or HvG direction). Receptors originate from a human patient who was an organ donor for intestinal transplantation.

This chain uses TRBV29-1 with TRBJ2-5, with TRBD2 as a possible D gene (6 bases). Looked up from germline, CDR1 is SQVTM and CDR2 is ANQGSEA. The CDR3 consists of 13 residues. V was clipped by 5 bases and J by 0 bases, with 10 bases between them. CDR3 coding DNA: TGCAGCGTTTTGGAGGGGTACCAAGAGACCCAGTACTTC. Its protein is CSVLEGYQETQYF.

The chain recombines TRBV7-2 with TRBJ2-5; 9 nucleotides match TRBD2. The assigned J gene may be wrong: the sequence end matches TRBJ2-7 better. This CDR3 is 16 amino acids long. Germline loops: CDR1 SGHTA, CDR2 FQGNSA. In nucleotides, the CDR3 is TGTGCCAGCAGCTCCATCCTAGCGGGATCCCCCTACGAGCAGTACTTC. It codes for CASSSILAGSPYEQYF.

The chain is built from TRBV28 and TRBJ1-2; 7 bases align to TRBD1. Trimming cost V 2 bases and J 1 base; bases outside gene matches: 10. CDR1 is MDHEN and CDR2 is SYDVKM in the germline V gene. The CDR3 is made up of 17 amino acids. The DNA of the CDR3 is TGTGCCAGCAGTTTAATAGGGGGCTCCGGGTTTAACTATGGCTACACCTTC. As protein: CASSLIGGSGFNYGYTF.

This clone showed up just a few times. The V gene is TRBV7-2, the J gene TRBJ2-3, with D unresolved. V dropped 3 bases and J dropped 4 bases, with 5 bases sitting between them. CDR3 length equals 12 residues. The germline gives CDR1 SGHTA, CDR2 FQGNSA. CDR3 sequence: CASSFAADTQYF. The CDR3 DNA sequence: TGTGCCAGCAGCTTTGCGGCAGATACGCAGTATTTT.

V and J are TRBV5-8 and TRBJ1-5; D gene ambiguous. V gave up 2 bases and J gave up 7 bases, with 10 bases separating them. Germline V lookup: CDR1 SGHTS, CDR2 YDEGEE. The CDR3 loop spans 13 amino acids. DNA of the CDR3: TGTGCCAGCAGCTTCAGTTTAGGACAGCCCCAGCATTTT. Residues: CASSFSLGQPQHF. Variable domain in full (rest from reference TRBV5-8 and TRBJ1-5): EAGVTQSPTHLIKTRGQQATLRCSPISGHTSVYWYQQALGLGLQFLLWYDEGEERNRGNFPPRFSGRQFPNYSSELNVNALELEDSALYLCASSFSLGQPQHFGDGTRLSIL.

CDR3 coding DNA: TGTGCCAGCAGCCAAGAGAACAGGGTGGGCGAGCAGTACTTC. It is translated as CASSQENRVGEQYF. The rearrangement joins TRBV14 to TRBJ2-7, with a tentative D call TRBD1 (6 bases). This CDR3 region has 14 residues. Germline V gene lookup returns CDR1 SGHDN and CDR2 FVKESK. Deletions cut 0 bases from V and 6 bases from J, with 12 bases between.

This clone came up a few times. The chain links TRBV5-8 to TRBJ2-3; 10 bases map to TRBD2. V gave up 2 bases and J gave up 0 bases; unmatched junction bases: 3. CDR1 is SGHTS and CDR2 is YDEGEE in the germline V gene. The CDR3 contains 16 residues. CDR3 amino acids: CASSLAGGPSTDTQYF. CDR3 sequence (DNA): TGTGCCAGCAGCTTAGCGGGAGGGCCTAGCACAGATACGCAGTATTTT.

This clone was counted between two and nine times. The V and J genes are TRBV5-4 and TRBJ2-2; no firm D call. Trimming left V 0 bases short and J 3 bases short, with 15 bases between. The CDR3 extends over 17 amino acids. Germline CDR1 is SGHNT and CDR2 is YYREEE (reference sequence). The CDR3 loop reads CASSLVYTLGHTGELFF. The CDR3 DNA is TGTGCCAGCAGCTTGGTGTACACCCTTGGGCACACCGGGGAGCTGTTTTTT.

Only a few counts were recorded for this clone. The V call is TRBV19, the J call TRBJ2-5; 9 bases fit TRBD1. The germline gives CDR1 LNHDA, CDR2 SQIVND (reference sequence). Losses at the gene ends were 2 bases for V and 4 bases for J; bases not matched to a gene: 2. The CDR3 covers 14 residues. The CDR3 region is CASSIRGQGETQYF. The CDR3 coding sequence is TGTGCCAGTAGTATAAGGGGACAGGGAGAGACCCAGTACTTC.

J is TRBJ2-7 and V is TRBV4-2, with 13 bases fitting TRBD2. This CDR3 is built from 15 residues. Per germline, CDR1 LGHNA and CDR2 YNFKEQ. Unmatched junction bases numbered 5, after V lost 5 bases and J lost 4 bases. CDR3 protein: CASSSGLAGVYEQYF. For the CDR3, the DNA is TGTGCCAGCAGCTCTGGACTAGCGGGAGTTTACGAGCAGTACTTC.

This clone is categorized as medium-sized. The chain couples TRBV7-3 to TRBJ2-1, with 7 bases matching TRBD2. This CDR3 spans 17 amino acids. The V gene end was trimmed by 4 bases and the J gene end by 0 bases; junction bases not matched to a gene: 9. The germline V gene encodes CDR1 SGHTA and CDR2 FQGTGA. CDR3 sequence reads: CASSSGPSGSSYNEQFF. DNA of the CDR3: TGTGCCAGCAGCTCTGGACCTAGCGGCAGCTCCTACAATGAGCAGTTCTTC.

This clone has a single count. This CDR3 is CASSEVLYGYTF. The CDR3 DNA is TGTGCCAGCAGTGAAGTTCTCTATGGCTACACCTTC. The chain carries TRBV6-9 and TRBJ1-2; D remains unclear. Germline V gene lookup returns CDR1 MNHGY and CDR2 SVAAGI. V was pared by 5 bases and J by 4 bases, with 8 bases between. The CDR3 spans 12 residues.

CDR3 sequence: CASSVDHRGSQPQHF. For the CDR3, the DNA is TGTGCCAGCAGCGTAGATCACAGGGGAAGTCAGCCCCAGCATTTT. The chain employs TRBV9 and TRBJ1-5; 7 bases map to TRBD1. Losses at the gene ends were 0 bases for V and 6 bases for J; bases not matched to a gene: 6. The germline gives CDR1 SGDLS, CDR2 YYNGEE. The CDR3 is 15 residues long. Full variable domain (outside the CDR3, taken from reference TRBV9 and TRBJ1-5): DSGVTQTPKHLITATGQRVTLRCSPRSGDLSVYWYQQSLDQGLQFLIQYYNGEERAKGNILERFSAQQFPDLHSELNLSSLELGDSALYFCASSVDHRGSQPQHFGDGTRLSIL.

This chain joins TRBV5-5 and TRBJ2-7; 10 bases are a match to TRBD2. The CDR3 extends over 15 amino acids. Looked up from germline, CDR1 is SGHKS and CDR2 is YYEKEE (reference sequence). Losses at the gene ends were 4 bases for V and 2 bases for J; bases not matched to a gene: 6. CDR3 region: CASSPGTSATYEQYF. The CDR3 region has the DNA TGTGCCAGCAGCCCGGGGACTAGCGCCACCTACGAGCAGTACTTC.

This clone was counted only a few times. This chain connects TRBV7-8 to TRBJ2-7, with TRBD2 matching over 12 bases. Germline assignment: CDR1 SGHVS and CDR2 FQNEAQ. The CDR3 is made up of 17 amino acids. The trim removed 0 bases at V and 4 bases at J, leaving 7 bases unmatched. CDR3 residues: CASSLAQGLAGWYEQYF. The DNA of the CDR3 is TGTGCCAGCAGCTTAGCCCAAGGACTAGCGGGATGGTACGAGCAGTACTTC.

This clone was recorded a few times. The V call is TRBV15, the J call TRBJ1-2; D possibly corresponds to TRBD1 (6 bases). V was shortened by 0 bases and J by 8 bases, with 10 bases between the two germline ends. The CDR3 runs 13 residues. CDR1 LNHNV and CDR2 YYDKDF come from the germline V gene (reference sequence). The CDR3: CATSRENREGYTF. The CDR3 bases are TGTGCCACCAGCAGAGAGAACAGGGAGGGCTACACCTTC.

This chain connects TRBV18 to TRBJ2-3, with 9 bases lining up with TRBD2. Per germline, CDR1 KGHSH and CDR2 LQKENI. After removal of 2 bases from V and 4 bases from J, the junction contained 4 bases not matched to a gene. The CDR3 is made up of 15 amino acids. Here the CDR3 reads CASSPVAGGPDTQYF. The CDR3 region has the DNA TGTGCCAGCTCACCAGTGGCGGGAGGGCCAGATACGCAGTATTTT.

This clone is categorized as medium-sized. The rearrangement joins TRBV19 to TRBJ2-1, with 10 bases identical to TRBD2. CDR1 and CDR2 (germline): LNHDA, SQIVND (reference sequence). Trimming removed 9 bases from V and 6 bases from J; junction bases left unmatched: 5. This CDR3 has 13 amino acids. CDR3 protein: CASRRLAGNEQFF. The CDR3 DNA reads as TGTGCCAGCCGTCGACTAGCGGGCAATGAGCAGTTCTTC.

This clone is medium-sized within its sample. J is TRBJ2-1 and V is TRBV28; 9 bases match TRBD2. V was clipped by 3 bases and J by 6 bases; unmatched bases: 9. The CDR3 is 16 residues long. Germline V gives CDR1 MDHEN, CDR2 SYDVKM. The CDR3 DNA is TGTGCCAGCAGTTTTTCCTCTAGCGGGATGGGCAATGAGCAGTTCTTC. It codes for CASSFSSSGMGNEQFF.

Sample share makes this clone medium-sized. The gene calls are TRBV5-3 and TRBJ2-5, with TRBD2 matching over 7 bases. TRBV5-3 is an open reading frame, and its role is uncertain. The CDR3 is 15 residues long. Trimming cost V 0 bases and J 1 base; bases outside gene matches: 3. In DNA form, the CDR3 reads TGTGCCAGAAGCTTGGGACGCGGGAGCCAAGAGACCCAGTACTTC. Its translation is CARSLGRGSQETQYF.